Following are 2 T cell receptor beta chains from one sample sequenced in a study of CD8 T cells in ankylosing spondylitis. TCRdb re-called the 5' RACE reads with MiXCR, one entry per CDR3 protein. The profile shows 350,000 to 550,000 distinct CDR3 sequences, around 26% of them singletons. Which antigens these TCRs recognize remains unknown. Notes on the study in general: It appeared that ankylosing spondylitis blood was characterized by a TCR beta motif of several highly homologous variants.

Specimen: blood, either unsorted or a sorted T cell fraction (not recorded which). Receptors originate from a male donor with ankylosing spondylitis.

This clonotype was seen a few times. The chain recombines TRBV7-2 with TRBJ2-3; 7 bases are shared with TRBD2. This CDR3 is 13 amino acids long. J gave up 4 bases and V 5 bases, and 3 bases lay outside the gene matches. The germline gives CDR1 SGHTA, CDR2 FQGNSA. The CDR3 loop is CASSHGLADTQYF. As DNA, the CDR3 is TGTGCCAGCAGCCATGGACTAGCAGATACGCAGTATTTT.

V and J are TRBV20-1 and TRBJ2-3, with 7 bases identical to TRBD2. Germline CDR1 DFQATT, CDR2 SNEGSKA (reference sequence). The CDR3 runs to 14 residues. V dropped 5 bases and J dropped 3; count of bases not matched to a gene: 8. The CDR3 sequence is CSASTSLGTDTQYF. The DNA for the CDR3 is TGCAGTGCTTCGACTAGCCTGGGGACAGATACGCAGTATTTT.